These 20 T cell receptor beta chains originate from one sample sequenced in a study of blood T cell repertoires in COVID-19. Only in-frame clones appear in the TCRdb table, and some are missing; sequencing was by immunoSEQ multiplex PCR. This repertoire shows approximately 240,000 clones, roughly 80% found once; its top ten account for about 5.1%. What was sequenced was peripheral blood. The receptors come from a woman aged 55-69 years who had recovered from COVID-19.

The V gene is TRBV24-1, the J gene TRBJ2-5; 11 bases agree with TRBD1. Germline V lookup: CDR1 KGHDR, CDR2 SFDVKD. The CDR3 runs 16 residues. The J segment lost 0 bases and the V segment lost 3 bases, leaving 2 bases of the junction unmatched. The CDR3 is CATSDAGQGDQETQYF. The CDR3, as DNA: TGTGCCACCAGTGATGCGGGACAGGGGGACCAAGAGACCCAGTACTTC.

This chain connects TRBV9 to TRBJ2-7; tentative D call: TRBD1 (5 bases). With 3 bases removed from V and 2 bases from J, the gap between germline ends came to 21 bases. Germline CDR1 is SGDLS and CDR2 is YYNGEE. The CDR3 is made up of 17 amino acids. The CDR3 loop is CASSASRQLGSTYEQYF. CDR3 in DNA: TGTGCCAGCAGCGCCAGTCGACAGTTGGGAAGCACCTACGAGCAGTACTTC.

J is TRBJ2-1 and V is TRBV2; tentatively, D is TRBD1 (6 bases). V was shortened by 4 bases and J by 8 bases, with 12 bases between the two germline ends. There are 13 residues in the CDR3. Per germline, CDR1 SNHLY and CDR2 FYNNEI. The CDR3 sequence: CASSGDIGYEQFF. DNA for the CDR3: TGTGCCAGCAGTGGGGACATCGGGTATGAGCAGTTCTTC.

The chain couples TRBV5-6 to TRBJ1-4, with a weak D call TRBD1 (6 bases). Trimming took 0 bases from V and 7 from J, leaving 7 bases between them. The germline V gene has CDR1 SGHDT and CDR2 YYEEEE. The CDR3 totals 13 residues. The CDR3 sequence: CASSLGTVEKLFF. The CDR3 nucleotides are TGTGCCAGCAGCTTGGGGACAGTTGAAAAACTGTTTTTT.

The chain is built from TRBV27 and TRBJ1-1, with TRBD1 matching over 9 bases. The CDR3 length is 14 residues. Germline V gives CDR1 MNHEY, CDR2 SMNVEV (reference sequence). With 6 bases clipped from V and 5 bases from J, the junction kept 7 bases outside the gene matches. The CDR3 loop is CASSYGQGRTEAFF. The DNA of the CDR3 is TGTGCCAGCAGCTACGGACAGGGGCGGACTGAAGCTTTCTTT.

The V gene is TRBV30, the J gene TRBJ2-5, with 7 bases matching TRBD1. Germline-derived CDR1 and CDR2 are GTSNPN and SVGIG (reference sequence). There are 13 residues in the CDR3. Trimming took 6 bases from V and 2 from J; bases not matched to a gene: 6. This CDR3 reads CACLQGFQETQYF. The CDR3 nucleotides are TGTGCCTGCCTACAGGGGTTTCAAGAGACCCAGTACTTC.

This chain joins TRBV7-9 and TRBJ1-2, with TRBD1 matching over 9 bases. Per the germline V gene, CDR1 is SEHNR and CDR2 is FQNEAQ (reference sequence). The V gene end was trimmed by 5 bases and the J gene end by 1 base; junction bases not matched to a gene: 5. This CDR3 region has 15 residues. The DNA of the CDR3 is TGTGCCAGCAGCCCGACAGGGGGGTATAACTATGGCTACACCTTC. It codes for CASSPTGGYNYGYTF.

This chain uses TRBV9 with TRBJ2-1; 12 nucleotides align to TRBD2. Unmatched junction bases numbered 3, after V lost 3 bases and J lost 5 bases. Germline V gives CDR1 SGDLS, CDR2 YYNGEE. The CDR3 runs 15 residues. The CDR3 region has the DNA TGTGCCAGCAGCGGACTAGCGGGGGTTCACAATGAGCAGTTCTTC. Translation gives CASSGLAGVHNEQFF.

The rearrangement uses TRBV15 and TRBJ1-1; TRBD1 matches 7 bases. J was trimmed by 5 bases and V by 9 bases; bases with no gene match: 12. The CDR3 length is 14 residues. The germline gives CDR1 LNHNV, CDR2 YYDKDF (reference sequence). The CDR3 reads CATTAGTASTEAFF. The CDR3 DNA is TGTGCCACGACGGCGGGGACAGCATCAACTGAAGCTTTCTTT.

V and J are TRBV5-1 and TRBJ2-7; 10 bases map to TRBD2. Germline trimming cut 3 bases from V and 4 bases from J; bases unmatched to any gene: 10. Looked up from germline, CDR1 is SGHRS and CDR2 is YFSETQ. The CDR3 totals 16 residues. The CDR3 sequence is CASSWGWLAGEYEQYF. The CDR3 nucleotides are TGCGCCAGCAGCTGGGGATGGCTAGCGGGGGAGTACGAGCAGTACTTC. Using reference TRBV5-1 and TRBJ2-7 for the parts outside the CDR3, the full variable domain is KAGVTQTPRYLIKTRGQQVTLSCSPISGHRSVSWYQQTPGQGLQFLFEYFSETQRNKGNFPGRFSGRQFSNSRSEMNVSTLELGDSALYLCASSWGWLAGEYEQYFGPGTRLTVT.

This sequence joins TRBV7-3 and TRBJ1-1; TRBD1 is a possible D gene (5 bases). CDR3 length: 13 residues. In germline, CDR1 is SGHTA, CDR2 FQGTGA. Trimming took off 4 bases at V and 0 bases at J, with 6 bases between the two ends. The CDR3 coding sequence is TGTGCCAGCAGCTACAGGATGAACACTGAAGCTTTCTTT. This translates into CASSYRMNTEAFF.

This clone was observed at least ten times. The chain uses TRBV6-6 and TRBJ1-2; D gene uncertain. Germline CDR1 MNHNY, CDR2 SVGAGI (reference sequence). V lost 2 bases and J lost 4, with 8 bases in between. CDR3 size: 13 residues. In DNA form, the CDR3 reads TGTGCCAGCAGTTACAACACCGCCTATGGCTACACCTTC. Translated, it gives CASSYNTAYGYTF.

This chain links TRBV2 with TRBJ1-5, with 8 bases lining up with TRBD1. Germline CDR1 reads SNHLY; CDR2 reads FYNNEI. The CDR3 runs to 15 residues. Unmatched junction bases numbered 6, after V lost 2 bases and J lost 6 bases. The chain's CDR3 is CASSERQGAGQPQHF. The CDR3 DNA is TGTGCCAGCAGTGAAAGGCAGGGGGCAGGTCAGCCCCAGCATTTT.

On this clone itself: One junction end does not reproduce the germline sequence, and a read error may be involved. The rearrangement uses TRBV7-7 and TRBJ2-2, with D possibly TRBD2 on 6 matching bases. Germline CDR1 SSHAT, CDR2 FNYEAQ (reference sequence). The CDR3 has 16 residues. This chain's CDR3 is CASSLGRITNTGELFF. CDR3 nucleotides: TGTGCTAGCAGCTTAGGGAGGATTACGAACACCGGGGAGCTGTTTTTT.

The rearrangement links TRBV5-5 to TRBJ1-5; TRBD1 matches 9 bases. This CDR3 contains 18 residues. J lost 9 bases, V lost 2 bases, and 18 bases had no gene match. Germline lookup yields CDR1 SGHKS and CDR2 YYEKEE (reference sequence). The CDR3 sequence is CASSFDLSTGGVSRPQHF. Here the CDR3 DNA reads TGTGCCAGCAGCTTTGACTTGTCGACAGGGGGTGTCTCGAGGCCCCAGCATTTT.

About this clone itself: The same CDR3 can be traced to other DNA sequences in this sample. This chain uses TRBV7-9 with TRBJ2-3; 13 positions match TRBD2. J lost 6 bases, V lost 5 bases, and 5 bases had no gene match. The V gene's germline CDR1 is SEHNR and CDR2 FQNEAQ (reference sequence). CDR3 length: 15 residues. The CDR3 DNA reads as TGTGCCAGCAGCCGCGGACTAGCGGGGGCCGATACGCAGTATTTT. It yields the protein CASSRGLAGADTQYF.

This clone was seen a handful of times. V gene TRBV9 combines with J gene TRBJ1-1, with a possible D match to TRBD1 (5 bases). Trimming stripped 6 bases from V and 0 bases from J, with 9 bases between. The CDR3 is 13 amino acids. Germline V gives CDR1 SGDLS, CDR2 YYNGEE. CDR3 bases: TGTGCCAGCACAGGGCAGGTGAACACTGAAGCTTTCTTT. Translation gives CASTGQVNTEAFF.

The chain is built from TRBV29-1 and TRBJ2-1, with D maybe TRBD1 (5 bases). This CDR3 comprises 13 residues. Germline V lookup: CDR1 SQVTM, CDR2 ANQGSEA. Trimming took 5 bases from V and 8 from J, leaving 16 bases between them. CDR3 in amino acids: CSVQTDTFHEQFF. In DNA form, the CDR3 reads TGCAGCGTTCAGACAGATACTTTTCATGAGCAGTTCTTC.

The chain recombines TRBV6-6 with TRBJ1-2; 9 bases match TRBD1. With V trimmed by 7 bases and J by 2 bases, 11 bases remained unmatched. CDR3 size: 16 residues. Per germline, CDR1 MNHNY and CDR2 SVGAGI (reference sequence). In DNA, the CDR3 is TGTGCCAGCACCTCCGGGACAGGGCTGACCAACTATGGCTACACCTTC. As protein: CASTSGTGLTNYGYTF.

Here the CDR3 reads CASRPQGAFNGELFF. The CDR3 bases are TGCGCCAGCAGGCCCCAGGGGGCATTCAACGGGGAGCTGTTTTTT. J is TRBJ2-2 and V is TRBV5-1, with TRBD1 identical over 8 bases. This CDR3 is built from 15 residues. V shed 5 bases and J 7 bases; nucleotides not matched to a gene: 10. Germline loops: CDR1 SGHRS, CDR2 YFSETQ.